This TCR beta chain was retrieved from a study of T cell repertoires in cytomegalovirus infection. Study information: CMV epitopes used comprised recently identified HLA-C-restricted ones and well-studied HLA-B-restricted ones. An indication of both CMV infection and matching HLA type came from public TCR beta signatures.

TCRdb re-analysed the reads in MiXCR, keeping a single row per CDR3 protein. This sample has about 770,000 distinct CDR3 sequences; almost 30% occur once, and the top ten carry about an eighth. Overall study findings and caveats: Predominance within the ex vivo response was attributable to HLA-C-restricted CMV-specific TCR beta clonotypes.

Concerning this clonotype itself: Its antigen is currently unknown.

Here the sequenced sample was cultured CD8+ T cells from PBMCs, taken from culture after CMV antigen stimulation. The receptor's source is a human donor in good health (CMV status not recorded). Some clones in this sample may be carry-over from other donors' samples.

The CDR3: CASSWTRQGYYEQYF. CDR3 bases: TGTGCCAGCAGCTGGACGAGACAGGGGTACTACGAGCAGTACTTC. V and J are TRBV5-6 and TRBJ2-7, with 8 bases that match TRBD1. Losses at the gene ends were 3 bases for V and 3 bases for J; bases not matched to a gene: 8. This CDR3 is built from 15 residues. Germline CDR1 and CDR2: SGHDT and YYEEEE.